The clone carrying this T cell receptor (beta chain) was counted at least ten times. Its antigen remains unidentified. Unique molecular identifiers tagged the TCR beta cDNA libraries. With roughly 1 to 10 million T cells as the source, 540,000 or so cDNA molecules resulted. TCRdb called the PCR reads again in MiXCR, with one record for every CDR3 protein. The sample holds hundreds of thousands of distinct CDR3 sequences, 25% to 30% seen once. The sample originates from a study of post-analysis software for immune sequencing data. About the study: Courses of disease covered relapsing-remitting, secondary progressive and progressive-relapsing multiple sclerosis.

The CDR3 is made up of 11 amino acids. V dropped 0 bases and J dropped 4 bases, with 0 bases sitting between them. Germline CDR1 KGHDR, CDR2 SFDVKD. Study conclusions and caveats: Clustering by F measure revealed strong co-clustering among samples prepared together in one batch. Diversity measured as normalized Chao1 was significantly lower in multiple sclerosis patients than in controls. TRBV segments more frequent in patients than in controls numbered several and included TRBV5-6, TRBV5-1 and TRBV20-1.

V usage is TRBV24-1 and J usage is TRBJ2-7, with no clear D. Sequencing was performed on blood. This sequence was found in a girl between 5 and 17 years old with multiple sclerosis. Written as DNA, the CDR3 is TGTGCCACCAGTGATTTGTACGAGCAGTACTTC. Translating gives CATSDLYEQYF.